A selection of T cell receptor beta chains follows, all from one sample in a study of cytomegalovirus exposure and HLA in healthy donors. Produced via immunoSEQ multiplex PCR; TCRdb's table is partial and in-frame only. The sample lists fewer than 200,000 clones; 75% were seen once. Input material: PBMCs. The receptors come from a female donor in good health and CMV-seronegative. Each CDR3 is given without its conserved first and last residue. Rows may omit the clone size; those that give it use once, few, many or a size class.

clone_size: .
j_call: TRBJ2-7
v_call: TRBV10-3
cdr3_length: 13
cdr3_aa: AIILRDSSAYEQY

clone_size: .
j_call: TRBJ2-7
v_call: TRBV11-2
cdr3_length: 9
cdr3_aa: ASSSFSEQY

clone_size: few
j_call: TRBJ2-3
v_call: TRBV7-9
cdr3_length: 16
cdr3_aa: ASRPPGTGKASTDTQY

clone_size: .
j_call: TRBJ2-5
v_call: TRBV7-2
cdr3_length: 12
cdr3_aa: ASRRIGAGETQY

clone_size: .
j_call: TRBJ1-2
v_call: TRBV25-1
cdr3_length: 13
cdr3_aa: ASSEWGTQNYGYT

clone_size: .
j_call: TRBJ1-5
v_call: TRBV7-2
cdr3_length: 13
cdr3_aa: ASSLAGAGNQPQH

clone_size: .
j_call: TRBJ2-7
v_call: TRBV15
cdr3_length: 13
cdr3_aa: ATSRDPEGSYEQY

clone_size: few
j_call: TRBJ2-3
v_call: TRBV18
cdr3_length: 13
cdr3_aa: ASSPTGAGPDTQY

clone_size: .
j_call: TRBJ2-7
v_call: TRBV28
cdr3_length: 14
cdr3_aa: ASSLWWTSESYEQY

clone_size: .
j_call: TRBJ1-2
v_call: TRBV28
cdr3_length: 12
cdr3_aa: ASSLGGNNYGYT

clone_size: few
j_call: TRBJ1-2
v_call: TRBV7-8
cdr3_length: 12
cdr3_aa: ASSLDLGDYGYT

clone_size: .
j_call: TRBJ2-5
v_call: TRBV15
cdr3_length: 11
cdr3_aa: ATSKRVGETQY

clone_size: .
j_call: TRBJ1-5
v_call: TRBV29-1
cdr3_length: 11
cdr3_aa: SSLGGDGQPQH

clone_size: .
j_call: TRBJ2-7
v_call: TRBV5-1
cdr3_length: 13
cdr3_aa: ASSRGGTSGYEQY

clone_size: .
j_call: TRBJ2-1
v_call: TRBV5-1
cdr3_length: 15
cdr3_aa: ASSPNFLAGGPGEQF

clone_size: once
j_call: TRBJ2-7
v_call: TRBV7-9
cdr3_length: 9
cdr3_aa: ASSADREKD

clone_size: .
j_call: TRBJ2-1
v_call: TRBV18
cdr3_length: 13
cdr3_aa: ASSQTSGGLNEQF

clone_size: .
j_call: TRBJ2-5
v_call: TRBV10-2
cdr3_length: 13
cdr3_aa: ASSLAGGFQETQY

clone_size: .
j_call: TRBJ2-4
v_call: TRBV7-2
cdr3_length: 15
cdr3_aa: ASSLPPETGVKNIQY

clone_size: .
j_call: TRBJ2-5
v_call: TRBV5-1
cdr3_length: 13
cdr3_aa: ASSSTGQAQETQY

clone_size: .
j_call: TRBJ2-7
v_call: TRBV19
cdr3_length: 12
cdr3_aa: ASSIGTSAYEQY

clone_size: .
j_call: TRBJ2-7
v_call: TRBV18
cdr3_length: 12
cdr3_aa: ASSPRQNPYEQY

clone_size: .
j_call: TRBJ2-2
v_call: TRBV15
cdr3_length: 15
cdr3_aa: ATSVGLAGVNTGELF

clone_size: .
j_call: TRBJ2-3
v_call: TRBV7-3
cdr3_length: 14
cdr3_aa: ASSLTGQGVRDTQY

clone_size: once
j_call: TRBJ2-2
v_call: TRBV6-6
cdr3_length: 14
cdr3_aa: ASAHARSGVGGELF

clone_size: .
j_call: TRBJ2-3
v_call: TRBV28
cdr3_length: 13
cdr3_aa: ASSLGTGVTDTQY

clone_size: .
j_call: TRBJ2-5
v_call: TRBV7-2
cdr3_length: 11
cdr3_aa: ASTQDRAETQY

clone_size: .
j_call: TRBJ2-4
v_call: TRBV19
cdr3_length: 13
cdr3_aa: ASSTLRGPKNIQY

clone_size: .
j_call: TRBJ1-1
v_call: TRBV15
cdr3_length: 15
cdr3_aa: ATSSSRQGARGTEAF

clone_size: .
j_call: TRBJ1-5
v_call: TRBV27
cdr3_length: 11
cdr3_aa: AVNQGYGQPQH

clone_size: .
j_call: TRBJ2-1
v_call: TRBV6-5
cdr3_length: 12
cdr3_aa: ASRLAGPYNEQF

clone_size: .
j_call: TRBJ2-5
v_call: TRBV2
cdr3_length: 10
cdr3_aa: ASQGLGETQY

clone_size: .
j_call: TRBJ2-3
v_call: TRBV19
cdr3_length: 12
cdr3_aa: ASNPSSSTDTQY

clone_size: once
j_call: TRBJ2-1
v_call: TRBV1
cdr3_length: 16
cdr3_aa: TSSQGPTSGRRYNEQF

clone_size: few
j_call: TRBJ1-6
v_call: TRBV6-5
cdr3_length: 12
cdr3_aa: ASSKTGGTSPLH

clone_size: .
j_call: TRBJ2-7
v_call: TRBV11-2
cdr3_length: 13
cdr3_aa: ASSLDKGGRYEQY

clone_size: few
j_call: TRBJ2-7
v_call: TRBV4-3
cdr3_length: 16
cdr3_aa: ASSQDLLAGGPSYEQY

clone_size: .
j_call: TRBJ2-7
v_call: TRBV13
cdr3_length: 18
cdr3_aa: ASSLRPAGGPEMPTREQY

clone_size: .
j_call: TRBJ1-5
v_call: TRBV4-1
cdr3_length: 16
cdr3_aa: ASSQEGGGAGIDQPQH

clone_size: .
j_call: TRBJ1-5
v_call: TRBV14
cdr3_length: 14
cdr3_aa: ASSPTELYSNQPQH

clone_size: once
j_call: TRBJ2-3
v_call: TRBV2
cdr3_length: 14
cdr3_aa: ASRASGGQGTDTQY

clone_size: few
j_call: TRBJ1-3
v_call: TRBV11-2
cdr3_length: 11
cdr3_aa: ASSRGQGDTIY